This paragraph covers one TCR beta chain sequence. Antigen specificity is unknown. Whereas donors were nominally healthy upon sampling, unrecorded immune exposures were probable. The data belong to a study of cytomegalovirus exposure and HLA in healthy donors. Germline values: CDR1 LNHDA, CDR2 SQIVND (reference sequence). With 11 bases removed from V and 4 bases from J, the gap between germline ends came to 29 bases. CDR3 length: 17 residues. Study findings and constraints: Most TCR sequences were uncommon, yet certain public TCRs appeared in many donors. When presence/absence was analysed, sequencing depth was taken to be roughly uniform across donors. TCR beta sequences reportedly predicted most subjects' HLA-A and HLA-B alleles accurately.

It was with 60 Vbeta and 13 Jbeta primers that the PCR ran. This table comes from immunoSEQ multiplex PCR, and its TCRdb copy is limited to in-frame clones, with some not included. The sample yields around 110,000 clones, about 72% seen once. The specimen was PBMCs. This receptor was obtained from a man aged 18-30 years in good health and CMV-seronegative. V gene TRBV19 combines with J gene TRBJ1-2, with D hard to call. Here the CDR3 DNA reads TGTGCCGCTAGCCCCTCCGGGAGACAAGGAGTAATCTATGGCTACACCTTC. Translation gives CAASPSGRQGVIYGYTF.